The 11 T cell receptor beta chains below were found in one sample sequenced in a study of T cells in Graves' hyperthyroidism and ophthalmopathy. Amplification targeted TCR beta CDR3 regions from RNA transcripts. The HTBI set primed first-round TCR CDR3 RT-PCR. TCRdb processed the multiplex PCR reads anew with MiXCR; each CDR3 protein has one entry. The sample shows approximately 380,000 distinct CDR3 sequences, over 12% of them seen only once. Sequencing input: blood. The receptors come from a middle-aged man with Graves' ophthalmopathy.

This clonotype was recorded at least ten times. The chain links TRBV20-1 to TRBJ1-3; D remains unclear. The germline gives CDR1 DFQATT, CDR2 SNEGSKA (reference sequence). The CDR3 covers 14 residues. V dropped 3 bases and J dropped 5 bases, with 14 bases sitting between them. The CDR3 DNA follows: TGCAGTGCTAGGAGACCGGGAATAAGAAACACCATATATTTT. As protein: CSARRPGIRNTIYF.

The V and J genes are TRBV20-1 and TRBJ2-1; 9 bases align to TRBD2. The CDR3 length is 13 residues. Germline V lookup: CDR1 DFQATT, CDR2 SNEGSKA (reference sequence). Trimming at V came to 4 bases and at J to 10 bases, leaving 8 bases not matched to a gene. CDR3 bases: TGCAGTGCTAAGACTAGCGGAAAGGGGGAGCAGTTCTTC. The encoded protein is CSAKTSGKGEQFF.

This clonotype was seen repeatedly, ten times or more. The rearrangement links TRBV20-1 to TRBJ1-1, with a possible D match to TRBD1 (5 bases). The ends were cut back, 4 bases at V and 3 bases at J, with 9 bases in the middle. CDR1 and CDR2 from the germline V gene are DFQATT and SNEGSKA (reference sequence). The CDR3 consists of 12 residues. For the CDR3, the DNA is TGCAGTGCTACCGGACATTACACTGAAGCTTTCTTT. Its protein is CSATGHYTEAFF.

This clonotype was counted only a few times. CDR3 in amino acids: CASSAALAGETQYF. The DNA for the CDR3 is TGCGCCAGCAGCGCCGCACTAGCGGGAGAGACCCAGTACTTC. This sequence joins TRBV4-1 and TRBJ2-5; 9 bases fit TRBD2. Per germline, CDR1 MGHRA and CDR2 YSYEKL. V was pared by 5 bases and J by 4 bases, with 5 bases of the junction left unmatched. This CDR3 spans 14 amino acids.

This clonotype was recorded many times. CDR3 sequence (DNA): TGCGCCAGCAGCCTTCTAGCGGGAGTCGGGGTCGGGGAGCTGTTTTTT. It is translated as CASSLLAGVGVGELFF. The chain employs TRBV5-1 and TRBJ2-2; 10 bases agree with TRBD2. The CDR3 sequence is 16 residues long. V lost 4 bases to trimming and J lost 7 bases; unmatched junction nucleotides: 10. CDR1 SGHRS and CDR2 YFSETQ come from the germline V gene.

The chain links TRBV4-2 to TRBJ2-5; maybe TRBD1 (6 bases). Germline V gene sequence: CDR1 LGHNA, CDR2 YNFKEQ. V shed 1 base and J shed 5 bases, with 14 bases lying between them. The CDR3 runs 15 residues. The CDR3 DNA is TGTGCCAGCAGCCAAGGCCAACAGGGAAGGGAGACCCAGTACTTC. Its translation is CASSQGQQGRETQYF.

This clonotype has only a few counts. This chain uses TRBV7-8 with TRBJ2-2; no clear D. Trimming removed 1 base at V and 6 bases at J, with 9 bases between. This CDR3 has 14 residues. The germline CDR1 and CDR2 sequences are SGHVS and FQNEAQ. CDR3 sequence reads: CASSLVLQAGELFF. The CDR3, as DNA: TGTGCCAGCAGCTTAGTTCTGCAGGCCGGGGAGCTGTTTTTT.

This clonotype has more than one count but fewer than ten. The rearrangement joins TRBV5-1 to TRBJ1-2, with TRBD1 as a possible D gene (6 bases). The CDR3 is 14 amino acids. CDR1 is SGHRS and CDR2 is YFSETQ in the germline V gene. V lost 3 bases to trimming and J lost 0 bases, with 9 bases between them. CDR3 amino acids: CASSSRTANYGYTF. In nucleotides, the CDR3 is TGCGCCAGCAGCTCGCGGACAGCTAACTATGGCTACACCTTC.

This clonotype was detected ten times or more. The V call is TRBV28, the J call TRBJ2-7; either TRBD1 or TRBD2 may fit D (6 bases each). CDR1 is MDHEN, CDR2 SYDVKM, per germline. The CDR3 sequence is 15 residues long. V was clipped by 6 bases and J by 6 bases, with 21 bases between them. The CDR3 region is CASSFPTLGGGEQYF. Written as DNA, the CDR3 is TGTGCCAGCAGCTTTCCCACCCTGGGGGGCGGCGAGCAGTACTTC.

This clonotype was picked up many times. J is TRBJ2-5 and V is TRBV7-9; 8 nucleotides match TRBD1. CDR1 is SEHNR and CDR2 is FQNEAQ in the germline V gene (reference sequence). V trimming: 5 bases; J trimming: 1 base; junction bases outside the gene matches: 6. The length of the CDR3 is 15 residues. The CDR3 nucleotides read TGTGCCAGCAGCCAAGGACAGGGACGCCAAGAGACCCAGTACTTC. Its translation is CASSQGQGRQETQYF.

At least ten counts were recorded for this clonotype. The chain recombines TRBV20-1 with TRBJ2-7; no clear D. Trimming shortened V by 1 base and J by 7 bases, and 11 bases separated the two germline ends. CDR1 and CDR2 (germline): DFQATT, SNEGSKA (reference sequence). CDR3 length: 12 residues. CDR3 DNA: TGCAGTGCTAGAGGGCCAGACCGTGAGCAGTACTTC. Translation gives CSARGPDREQYF.